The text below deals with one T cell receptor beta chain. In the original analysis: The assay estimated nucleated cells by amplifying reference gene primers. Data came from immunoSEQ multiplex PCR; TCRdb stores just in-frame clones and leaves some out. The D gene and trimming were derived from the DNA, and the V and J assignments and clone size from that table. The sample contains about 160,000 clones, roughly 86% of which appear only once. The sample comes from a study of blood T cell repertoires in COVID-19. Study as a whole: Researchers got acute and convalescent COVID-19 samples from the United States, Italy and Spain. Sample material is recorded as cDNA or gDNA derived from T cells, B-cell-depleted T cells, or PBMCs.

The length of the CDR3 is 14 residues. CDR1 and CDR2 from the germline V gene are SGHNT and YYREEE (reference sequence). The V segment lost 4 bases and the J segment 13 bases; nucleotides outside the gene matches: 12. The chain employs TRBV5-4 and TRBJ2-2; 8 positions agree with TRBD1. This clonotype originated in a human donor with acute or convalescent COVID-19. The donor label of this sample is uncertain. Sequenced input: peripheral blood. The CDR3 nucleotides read TGTGCCAGCAGCCCAGGGACAGGCCCGGAAGTGCTGTTTTTT. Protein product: CASSPGTGPEVLFF.